What follows is one T cell receptor beta chain and its context. The CDR3 runs 13 residues. The ends were cut back, 6 bases at V and 3 bases at J, with 10 bases in the middle. Germline V gene sequence: CDR1 WSHSY, CDR2 SAAADI. This sample stems from a study of blood T cell repertoires in COVID-19. Using immunoSEQ multiplex PCR, the repertoire was profiled, and TCRdb retains in-frame clones only, with some absent. The table lists hundreds of thousands of clones, around 90% of them singletons, with less than 0.95% in the top ten. This chain uses TRBV10-2 with TRBJ2-3; D ambiguous. Sequenced input: peripheral blood. The sequence came from a man aged 18-30 years with COVID-19, enrolled during active disease. This CDR3 is CASSRGWTDTQYF. The CDR3 nucleotides read TGCGCCAGCAGCCGCGGTTGGACAGATACGCAGTATTTT.